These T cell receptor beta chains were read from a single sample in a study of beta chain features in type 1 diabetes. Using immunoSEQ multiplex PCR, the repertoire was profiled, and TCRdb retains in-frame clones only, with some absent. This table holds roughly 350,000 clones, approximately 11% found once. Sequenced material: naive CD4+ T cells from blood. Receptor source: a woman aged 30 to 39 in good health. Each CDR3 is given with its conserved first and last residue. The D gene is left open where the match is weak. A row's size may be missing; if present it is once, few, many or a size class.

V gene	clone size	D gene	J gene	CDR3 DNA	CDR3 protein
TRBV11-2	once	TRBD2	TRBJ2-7	TGTGCCAGCAGCCAAGGACTAGCGGGGTCCTACGAGCAGTACTTC	CASSQGLAGSYEQYF
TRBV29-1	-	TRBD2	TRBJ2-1	TGCAGCGTTGAAGGCTCCAGCGGGAGTTACAATGAGCAGTTCTTC	CSVEGSSGSYNEQFF
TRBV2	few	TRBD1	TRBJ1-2	TGTGCCAGCAGTGAACAGGGGGGTTACTATGGCTACACCTTC	CASSEQGGYYGYTF
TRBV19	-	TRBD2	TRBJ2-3	TGTGCCAGTAGTATTCCACTAGCGGGAGAAACAGATACGCAGTATTTT	CASSIPLAGETDTQYF
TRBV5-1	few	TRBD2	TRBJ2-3	TGCGCCTGTAGGACTAGCGGGAGCACAGATACGCAGTATTTT	CACRTSGSTDTQYF
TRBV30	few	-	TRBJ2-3	TGTGCCTGGGCCCTATCAGATACGCAGTATTTT	CAWALSDTQYF
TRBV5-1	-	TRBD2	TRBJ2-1	TGCGCCAGCAGCTTAGACGGAAAAACTAGCGGGAGGTCCTACAATGAGCAGTTCTTC	CASSLDGKTSGRSYNEQFF
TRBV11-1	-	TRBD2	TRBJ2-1	TGTGCCAGCAGCTTAATAGCGGGAGACGTATACAATGAGCAGTTCTTC	CASSLIAGDVYNEQFF
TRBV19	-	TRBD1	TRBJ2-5	TGTGCCAGTAGTGTAAGATCACAGGGGAACCCCTCACTGGTGTACTTC	CASSVRSQGNPSLVYF
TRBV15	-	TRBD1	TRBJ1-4	TGTGCCACCAGCAGAGATCGGGACAGGGTTCTAGGGCTGTTTTTT	CATSRDRDRVLGLFF
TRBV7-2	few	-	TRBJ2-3	TGTGCCAGCAGTCGTAGCAGGGACACTGGCACAGATACGCAGTATTTT	CASSRSRDTGTDTQYF
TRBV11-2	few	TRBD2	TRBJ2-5	TGTGCCAGCAGCTTCACCGGGACTAGCGGGGCTCAAGAGACCCAGTACTTC	CASSFTGTSGAQETQYF
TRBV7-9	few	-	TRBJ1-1	TGTGCCAGCAGCCCCCCGTCGACATGGAACACTGAAGCTTTCTTT	CASSPPSTWNTEAFF
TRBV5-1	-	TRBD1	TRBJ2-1	TGCGCCAGCCGCACATCGGGACAGGGCGGGTATGAGCAGTTCTTC	CASRTSGQGGYEQFF
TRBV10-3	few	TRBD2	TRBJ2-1	TGTGCCTCCCGGACTAGCGGGACTATTAACTCCTACAATGAGCAGTTCTTC	CASRTSGTINSYNEQFF
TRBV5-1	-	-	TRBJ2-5	TGCGCCAGCAGCTTGGACAGGGGGGGCAAAGAGACCCAGTACTTC	CASSLDRGGKETQYF
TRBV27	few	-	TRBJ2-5	TGTGCCAGCAGTTGGGGCAACCAAGAGACCCAGTACTTC	CASSWGNQETQYF
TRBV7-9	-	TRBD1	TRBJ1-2	TGTGCCAGCAGCCTCCGGACAGGCGACTATGGCTACACCTTC	CASSLRTGDYGYTF
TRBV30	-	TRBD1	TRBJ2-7	TGTGCCTGGAGACGGACAGGGTTCTACGAGCAGTACTTC	CAWRRTGFYEQYF
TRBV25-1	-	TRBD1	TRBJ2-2	TGTGCCAGTAGTCCCGGGACAGGGGGTTCTAGTGACACCGGGGAGCTGTTTTTT	CASSPGTGGSSDTGELFF
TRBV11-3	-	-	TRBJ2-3	TGTGCCAGCAGCTTAGGACAGGCGAGCACAGATACGCAGTATTTT	CASSLGQASTDTQYF
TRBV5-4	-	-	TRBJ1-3	TGTGCCAGCAGCCGATCCCAGGGGCTAGAGGGAAACACCATATATTTT	CASSRSQGLEGNTIYF
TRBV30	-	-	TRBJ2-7	TGTGCCTGGAGTTATCGGGGGAGCTCCTACGAGCAGTACTTC	CAWSYRGSSYEQYF
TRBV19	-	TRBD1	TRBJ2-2	TGTGCCAGTAACCCTAGGACAGGGGCGAACACCGGGGAGCTGTTTTTT	CASNPRTGANTGELFF
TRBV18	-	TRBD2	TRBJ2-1	TGTGCCACCGAACTAGCGGGAGACAATGAGCAGTTCTTC	CATELAGDNEQFF
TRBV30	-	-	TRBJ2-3	TGTGCCTGGAGTCAGGGCGTGACGCAGTATTTT	CAWSQGVTQYF
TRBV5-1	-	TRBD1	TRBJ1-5	TGCGCCAGCAGCCCCGGACAGGGCAATCAGCCCCAGCATTTT	CASSPGQGNQPQHF
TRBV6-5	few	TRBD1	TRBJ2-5	TGTGCCAGCAGAAACCGGGGACAGCAAGAGACCCAGTACTTC	CASRNRGQQETQYF
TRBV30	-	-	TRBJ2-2	TGTGCCTGGAATCCCCTGGGGCGGATTCACACCGGGGAGCTGTTTTTT	CAWNPLGRIHTGELFF
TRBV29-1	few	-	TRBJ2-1	TGCAGCGTTGAATTGGTTCGGACGGGGGATGAGCAGTTCTTC	CSVELVRTGDEQFF
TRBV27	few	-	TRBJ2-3	TGTGCCACCCGGGCGGGGTCAGGAGATACGCAGTATTTT	CATRAGSGDTQYF
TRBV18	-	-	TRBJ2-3	TGTGCCAGCTCACCACCGGGAGGCACAGATACGCAGTATTTT	CASSPPGGTDTQYF
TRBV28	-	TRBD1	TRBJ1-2	TGTGCCACCCAACTTATTGGGACAGGATTTGGCTACACCTTC	CATQLIGTGFGYTF
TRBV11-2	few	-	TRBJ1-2	TGTGCCACAAGCCGGGACATCGGACTTCTTAACTATGGCTACACCTTC	CATSRDIGLLNYGYTF
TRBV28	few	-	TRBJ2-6	TGTGCCAGCCACTCTGGGGCCAACGTCCTGACTTTC	CASHSGANVLTF
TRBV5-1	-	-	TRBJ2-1	TGCGCCAGCAGCTTGGGAGTGAGCTCCTACAATGAGCAGTTCTTC	CASSLGVSSYNEQFF
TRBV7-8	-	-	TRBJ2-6	TGTGCCAGCAGCTTCGCTGGGGCCAACGTCCTGACTTTC	CASSFAGANVLTF
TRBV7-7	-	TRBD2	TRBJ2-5	TGTGCTAGCAGCTCCTCCGGGGGGGGGACCCAGTACTTC	CASSSSGGGTQYF
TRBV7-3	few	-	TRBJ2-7	TGTGCCAGCAGCTTAATGCAGGGAAGTGTCGAGCAGTACTTC	CASSLMQGSVEQYF
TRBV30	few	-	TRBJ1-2	TGTGCCTGGAGTGTTGGGGGGATTTACACCTTC	CAWSVGGIYTF
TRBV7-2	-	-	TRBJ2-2	TGTGCCAGCAGCGTACGACTAGTAGATTCGGGGGAGCTGTTTTTT	CASSVRLVDSGELFF
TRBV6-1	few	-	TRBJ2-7	TGTGCCAGCAGTACAGGGACCGAGCAGTACTTC	CASSTGTEQYF
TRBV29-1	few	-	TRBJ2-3	TGCAGCGTCCAGGGCGGGAAGGGCACAGATACGCAGTATTTT	CSVQGGKGTDTQYF
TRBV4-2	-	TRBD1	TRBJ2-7	TGTGCCAGCAGCCTGCTCGGACAGGGCCCCTACGAGCAGTACTTC	CASSLLGQGPYEQYF
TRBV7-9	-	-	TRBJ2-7	TGTGCCAGCAGCTTTCCCGGCGAGCAGTACTTC	CASSFPGEQYF
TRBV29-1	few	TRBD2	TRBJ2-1	TGCAGCGTTGAAAGACGTAGCGGGAGCTACCACAATGAGCAGTTCTTC	CSVERRSGSYHNEQFF
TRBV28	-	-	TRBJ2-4	TGTGCCAGCACCGAGGGGTGGGGGCGTCTTGCCAAAAACATTCAGTACTTC	CASTEGWGRLAKNIQYF
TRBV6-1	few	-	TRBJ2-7	TGTGCCAGCAGTGAAGCTGCCGGGATTTGGGAGCAGTACTTC	CASSEAAGIWEQYF
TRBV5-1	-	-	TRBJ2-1	TGCGCCAGCAGCCCCCGAGACAGTTCCAAATACAATGAGCAGTTCTTC	CASSPRDSSKYNEQFF
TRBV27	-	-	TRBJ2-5	TGTGCCAGCAGTTCAGGACATCAAGAGACCCAGTACTTC	CASSSGHQETQYF
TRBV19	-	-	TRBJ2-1	TGTGCCAGTAGTATCCCCCGTAACAATGAGCAGTTCTTC	CASSIPRNNEQFF
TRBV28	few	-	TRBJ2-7	TGTGCCAGCAGCTTCTACTACGAGCAGTACTTC	CASSFYYEQYF
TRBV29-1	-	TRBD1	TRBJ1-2	TGCAGCGTCACACGGACAGGGACGGGTAGGGGCTACACCTTC	CSVTRTGTGRGYTF
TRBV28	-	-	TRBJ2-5	TGTGCCAGCAGTTTGGGTCACAGTCTTGGATTCGAGACCCAGTACTTC	CASSLGHSLGFETQYF
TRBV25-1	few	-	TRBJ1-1	TGTGCCAGCAGTACCCGAATGGAGTTAGCGAACACTGAAGCTTTCTTT	CASSTRMELANTEAFF
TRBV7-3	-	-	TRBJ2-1	TGTGCCAGCAGCTTACAAGCGGAAAACTACAATGAGCAGTTCTTC	CASSLQAENYNEQFF
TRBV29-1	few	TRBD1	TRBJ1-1	TGCAGCGTTGAATGGGACAGGGACGCTGAAGCTTTCTTT	CSVEWDRDAEAFF
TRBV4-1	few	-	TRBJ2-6	TGCGCCAGCAGCCAAATTCCGGGACACAGCTCTGGGGCCAACGTCCTGACTTTC	CASSQIPGHSSGANVLTF
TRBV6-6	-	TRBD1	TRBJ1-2	TGTGCCAGCAGTTACGGGGGGACAGACTATGGCTACACCTTC	CASSYGGTDYGYTF
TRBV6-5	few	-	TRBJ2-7	TGTGCCAGCAGTTACAGGGGGGGATACGAGCAGTACTTC	CASSYRGGYEQYF